Following are 32 T cell receptor beta chains from one sample sequenced in a study of blood T cells in healthy people across ages. Sample-barcoded 5' priming and a J-beta primer mix drove a second PCR of roughly 6 to 12 cycles. TCRdb reprocessed the 5' RACE reads via MiXCR and lists one record per CDR3 protein. Of approximately 1.5 million distinct CDR3 sequences in the sample, 34% were seen once. The sequenced sample was blood. Every receptor here comes from a woman aged 30 to 39 in good health.

Here the CDR3 DNA reads TGCGCCAGCAGCCTTCCCCGTTCCAACACAGATACGCAGTATTTT. As protein: CASSLPRSNTDTQYF. The chain uses TRBV5-1 and TRBJ2-3; D remains ambiguous. Germline V lookup: CDR1 SGHRS, CDR2 YFSETQ. The CDR3 loop spans 15 amino acids. The V and J ends lost 4 bases and 2 bases respectively, with 14 bases between them.

V and J are TRBV7-9 and TRBJ2-7; D is possibly TRBD1 (5 bases). The germline V gene has CDR1 SEHNR and CDR2 FQNEAQ (reference sequence). The CDR3 sequence is 15 residues long. V lost 6 bases, J lost 1 base, and 16 bases lay in between. The CDR3 bases are TGTGCCAGCAGTCAATACGCGGCAGGGTCCTACGAGCAGTACTTC. It yields the protein CASSQYAAGSYEQYF.

This clonotype has only a few counts. The rearrangement joins TRBV29-1 to TRBJ2-1, with D tentatively TRBD1 or TRBD2 (5 bases each). Germline CDR1 SQVTM, CDR2 ANQGSEA. Trimming removed 3 bases from V and 9 bases from J, with 15 bases in between. The CDR3 is made up of 13 amino acids. CDR3 bases: TGCAGCGTTGACGGTCGGGGCGGCAGTGAGCAGTTCTTC. Amino acid sequence: CSVDGRGGSEQFF.

This clonotype was recorded a few times. V gene TRBV13 combines with J gene TRBJ2-1; D may be TRBD1 or TRBD2 (5 bases each). CDR1 PRHDT and CDR2 FYEKMQ come from the germline V gene (reference sequence). Trimming left V 0 bases short and J 2 bases short, with 14 bases between. This CDR3 spans 17 amino acids. CDR3 sequence reads: CASSLGRGPPTYNEQFF. As DNA, the CDR3 is TGTGCCAGCAGCTTAGGCCGGGGCCCCCCCACCTACAATGAGCAGTTCTTC.

The J gene is TRBJ2-7, the V gene TRBV10-3, with 10 bases aligning to TRBD2. The CDR3 is 15 amino acids. V lost 7 bases and J lost 2; bases outside the gene matches: 8. From germline, CDR1 is ENHRY and CDR2 SYGVKD. CDR3: CAITQGLAKTYEQYF. CDR3 DNA: TGTGCCATCACCCAGGGACTAGCGAAAACCTACGAGCAGTACTTC.

This chain joins TRBV18 and TRBJ1-3; D gene uncertain. The CDR3 covers 15 residues. In germline, CDR1 is KGHSH, CDR2 LQKENI. The germline V and J ends were trimmed by 3 bases and 4 bases, with 13 bases remaining between them. CDR3 nucleotide sequence: TGTGCCAGCTCACCTGGACCCGTACCCGGAAACACCATATATTTT. Amino acids: CASSPGPVPGNTIYF.

On this clonotype: A much larger clonotype is one base distant, so this may be a read error. The chain employs TRBV6-2 or TRBV6-3 and TRBJ2-6; 9 bases match TRBD1. Germline V lookup: CDR1 MNHEY, CDR2 SVGEGT. The length of the CDR3 is 18 residues. V lost 8 bases, J lost 2 bases, and 13 bases stayed unmatched. CDR3 DNA: TGTGCCAGCGGGGCCCCGGGACAGGGACTCACTGGGGCCAACGTCCTGACTTTC. Residues: CASGAPGQGLTGANVLTF.

Concerning this clonotype itself: The junction differs from germline at one of its ends, possibly a read error. The CDR3 bases are TGTACCATCAGTGAGCGAGAGAGGGGGGGTCAGCCCCAGCATTTT. As protein: CTISERERGGQPQHF. The chain couples TRBV10-3 to TRBJ1-5; D might be TRBD1 (6 bases). Germline V gene sequence: CDR1 ENHRY, CDR2 SYGVKD. The CDR3 loop spans 15 amino acids.

This clonotype was detected only a few times. V is TRBV6-1 and J is TRBJ2-7; D gene unclear. Germline CDR1 and CDR2: MNHNS and SASEGT. Trimming left V 2 bases short and J 3 bases short, with 8 bases between. The CDR3 extends over 13 amino acids. The CDR3 protein is CASSEIGYYEQYF. CDR3 nucleotide sequence: TGTGCCAGCAGTGAAATAGGGTACTACGAGCAGTACTTC.

The CDR3 DNA reads TGTGCCAGCAGCCAGTTGACCGCACAGGGGTTCTTC. This encodes CASSQLTAQGFF. This chain links TRBV13 with TRBJ2-1, with D maybe TRBD1 (6 bases). The CDR3 is made up of 12 amino acids. Germline loops: CDR1 PRHDT, CDR2 FYEKMQ (reference sequence). Trimming took off 5 bases at V and 15 bases at J, with 17 bases between the two ends.

This clonotype was counted only a few times. The chain has TRBV10-3 and TRBJ2-7; 7 bases match TRBD2. The CDR3 extends over 15 amino acids. The germline V gene encodes CDR1 ENHRY and CDR2 SYGVKD. Trimming removed 2 bases from V and 9 bases from J; junction bases left unmatched: 13. The CDR3 spells CAISEDVAGQDGQYF. CDR3 nucleotides: TGTGCCATCAGTGAGGACGTAGCGGGCCAGGATGGGCAGTACTTC.

The rearrangement links TRBV12-3 or TRBV12-4 to TRBJ1-1; TRBD1 is a possible D gene (6 bases). The CDR3 length is 12 residues. The V end lost 3 bases, the J end lost 9 bases, and 11 bases lay between the germline ends. The CDR3 here is CASSFWGAQAFF. CDR3 nucleotide sequence: TGTGCCAGCAGTTTTTGGGGGGCCCAAGCTTTCTTT.

The rearrangement links TRBV15 to TRBJ2-3; D ambiguous. V shed 0 bases and J shed 0 bases, with 10 bases lying between them. Germline CDR1 LNHNV, CDR2 YYDKDF (reference sequence). The CDR3 consists of 16 residues. The CDR3 reads CATSRESVGSTDTQYF. DNA of the CDR3: TGTGCCACCAGCAGAGAGAGCGTAGGGAGCACAGATACGCAGTATTTT.

The chain links TRBV12-3 or TRBV12-4 to TRBJ2-3, with 9 positions matching TRBD2. The CDR3 is 14 residues long. Germline trimming cut 10 bases from V and 6 bases from J; bases unmatched to any gene: 11. The CDR3 DNA follows: TGTGCCACCATCGCGGGGGGGAGGTTCGATACGCAGTATTTT. The encoded protein is CATIAGGRFDTQYF.

CDR3 sequence reads: CASSPRGNSYEQYF. The CDR3 DNA reads TGTGCCAGCTCACCAAGGGGGAACTCCTACGAGCAGTACTTC. This chain joins TRBV18 and TRBJ2-7; possibly TRBD1 for D (6 bases). CDR1 is KGHSH and CDR2 is LQKENI in the germline V gene. Trimming took 2 bases from V and 0 from J, leaving 8 bases between them. This CDR3 contains 14 residues. The whole variable domain, remainder taken from reference TRBV18 and TRBJ2-7, is NAGVMQNPRHLVRRRGQEARLRCSPMKGHSHVYWYRQLPEEGLKFMVYLQKENIIDESGMPKERFSAEFPKEGPSILRIQQVVRGDSAAYFCASSPRGNSYEQYFGPGTRLTVT.

This clonotype was seen a few times. The V call is TRBV3-1, the J call TRBJ2-7; D is perhaps TRBD1 or TRBD2 (6 bases each). This CDR3 is built from 16 residues. CDR1 is LGHDT and CDR2 is YNNKEL in the germline V gene (reference sequence). V lost 1 base, J lost 0 bases, and 13 bases lay in between. CDR3 DNA: TGTGCCAGCAGCCAAGCCCTAGGGGGACTCTCCTACGAGCAGTACTTC. This sequence encodes CASSQALGGLSYEQYF.

The chain employs TRBV5-1 and TRBJ2-7, with D maybe TRBD2 (5 bases). Germline-derived CDR1 and CDR2 are SGHRS and YFSETQ. The CDR3 covers 16 residues. V gave up 4 bases and J gave up 0 bases, with 17 bases separating them. CDR3 loop: CASSNGRDSLSYEQYF. CDR3 nucleotide sequence: TGCGCCAGCAGCAATGGCCGGGATTCTCTCTCCTACGAGCAGTACTTC.

The chain couples TRBV7-9 to TRBJ2-7; 7 nucleotides match TRBD2. This CDR3 is 15 amino acids long. The trim removed 8 bases at V and 1 base at J, leaving 11 bases unmatched. The germline V gene encodes CDR1 SEHNR and CDR2 FQNEAQ (reference sequence). The CDR3 nucleotides read TGTGCCAGCCGGGGGGAGCGGGGAAAGTCCTACGAGCAGTACTTC. Residues: CASRGERGKSYEQYF.

This clonotype showed up just once. One junction end does not reproduce the germline sequence, and a read error may be involved. CDR3: CASSPTANNGYTF. The CDR3 coding sequence is TGTGCCAGCAGTCCGACAGCTAACAATGGCTACACCTTC. The chain carries TRBV12-3 or TRBV12-4 and TRBJ1-2, with D possibly TRBD1 on 5 matching bases. The CDR3 covers 13 residues.

On this clonotype: A read error may account for a junction end that differs from germline. The chain recombines TRBV5-8 with TRBJ1-5; D remains unclear. CDR1 SGHTS and CDR2 YDEGEE come from the germline V gene. This CDR3 has 15 amino acids. CDR3 sequence (DNA): TGTGCCAACAGCCACCCTGACCCCCTAAATCAGCCCCAGCATTTT. Encoded protein: CANSHPDPLNQPQHF.

This clonotype was seen only a few times. This chain connects TRBV29-1 to TRBJ2-3; TRBD2 aligns across 7 bases. Germline lookup yields CDR1 SQVTM and CDR2 ANQGSEA. CDR3 length: 15 amino acids. Here the CDR3 DNA reads TGCAGTCTAGGCGCCGGGGGGTATTCGGCAGATACGCAGTATTTT. Its translation: CSLGAGGYSADTQYF.

V usage is TRBV27 and J usage is TRBJ2-1, with a possible D match to TRBD2 (6 bases). The V end lost 5 bases, the J end lost 7 bases, and 18 bases lay between the germline ends. This CDR3 has 15 amino acids. The germline V gene encodes CDR1 MNHEY and CDR2 SMNVEV (reference sequence). The CDR3 DNA sequence: TGTGCCAGCAGTCCCACGGCGGCTAGCGCGAATGAGCAGTTCTTC. This encodes CASSPTAASANEQFF.

This clonotype appeared a few times. The chain has TRBV15 and TRBJ2-7; D may match TRBD1 or TRBD2 (5 bases each). Trimming pared 4 bases from V and 4 bases from J, leaving 20 bases between. Germline V gene lookup returns CDR1 LNHNV and CDR2 YYDKDF (reference sequence). The CDR3 totals 16 residues. CDR3 in amino acids: CATSIIRAGTWYEQYF. The DNA for the CDR3 is TGTGCCACCAGCATCATACGGGCAGGGACCTGGTACGAGCAGTACTTC.

This clonotype was seen more than once but under ten times. The chain is built from TRBV7-8 and TRBJ2-1; D call uncertain. Trimming removed 4 bases at V and 0 bases at J, with 10 bases between. Per germline, CDR1 SGHVS and CDR2 FQNEAQ. This CDR3 has 15 amino acids. The CDR3 region has the DNA TGTGCCAGCAGCTCGGATCAGAGCTCCTACAATGAGCAGTTCTTC. Its protein is CASSSDQSSYNEQFF.

This chain links TRBV20-1 with TRBJ2-1; TRBD2 matches 9 bases. Losses at the gene ends were 4 bases for V and 9 bases for J; bases not matched to a gene: 7. CDR1 and CDR2 (germline): DFQATT, SNEGSKA (reference sequence). This CDR3 spans 13 amino acids. CDR3 protein: CSAIQGLAGEQFF. The DNA for the CDR3 is TGCAGTGCTATACAGGGACTAGCCGGTGAGCAGTTCTTC.

This clonotype was seen only once. The chain recombines TRBV15 with TRBJ2-4; 11 positions match TRBD1. The DNA end favors TRBJ2-7, so the J call may be wrong. The V gene's germline CDR1 is LNHNV and CDR2 YYDKDF (reference sequence). The CDR3 runs 16 residues. CDR3 in DNA: TGTGCCACCAGCAGAGATGTAGGACAGGGGGCACACGAGCAGTACTTC. Its translation: CATSRDVGQGAHEQYF.

Only a few counts were recorded for this clonotype. The chain links TRBV7-2 to TRBJ2-5; 7 bases line up with TRBD1. Unmatched junction bases numbered 6, after V lost 4 bases and J lost 4 bases. The germline CDR1 and CDR2 sequences are SGHTA and FQGNSA. This CDR3 comprises 14 residues. The CDR3 DNA reads TGTGCCAGCAGCTCAGGGACAGTAGCAGAGACCCAGTACTTC. The encoded protein is CASSSGTVAETQYF.

The V gene is TRBV28, the J gene TRBJ1-6, with TRBD1 matching 7 bases. Germline CDR1 and CDR2: MDHEN and SYDVKM. The J segment lost 0 bases and the V segment lost 6 bases, leaving 5 bases of the junction unmatched. The CDR3 extends over 16 amino acids. CDR3 in DNA: TGTGCCAGCAGGCCCGGGGACAGCTCCTATAATTCACCCCTCCACTTT. It specifies CASRPGDSSYNSPLHF.

The rearrangement uses TRBV20-1 and TRBJ2-7; D may be TRBD2 (5 bases). The CDR3 has 13 residues. V was shortened by 0 bases and J by 9 bases, with 15 bases between the two germline ends. Germline CDR1 reads DFQATT; CDR2 reads SNEGSKA (reference sequence). For the CDR3, the DNA is TGCAGTGCTAGAGATCAGATCGGGGTTCGGCAGTACTTC. As protein: CSARDQIGVRQYF.

This clonotype was seen once. One base away lies a much larger clone, so this may be a sequencing read error. V and J are TRBV29-1 and TRBJ2-1, with a tentative D call TRBD1 (6 bases). Germline CDR1 and CDR2: SQVTM and ANQGSEA. The CDR3 runs 12 residues. The CDR3 DNA reads as TGCGGCGTTGATGTGGGGGCGGGTGAGCAGTTCTTC. Amino acids: CGVDVGAGEQFF.

The chain links TRBV28 to TRBJ2-7, with 7 bases lining up with TRBD1. V trimming: 7 bases; J trimming: 0 bases; junction bases outside the gene matches: 12. Germline V lookup: CDR1 MDHEN, CDR2 SYDVKM. This CDR3 spans 16 amino acids. CDR3 in DNA: TGTGCCAGCACCTCCGTCGGCGACAGGGTCTCCTACGAGCAGTACTTC. It specifies CASTSVGDRVSYEQYF. Full variable domain (remainder filled in from reference TRBV28 and TRBJ2-7): DVKVTQSSRYLVKRTGEKVFLECVQDMDHENMFWYRQDPGLGLRLIYFSYDVKMKEKGDIPEGYSVSREKKERFSLILESASTNQTSMYLCASTSVGDRVSYEQYFGPGTRLTVT.

The chain has TRBV4-1 and TRBJ1-5; D is possibly TRBD1 (5 bases). CDR3 length: 15 residues. The germline V gene encodes CDR1 MGHRA and CDR2 YSYEKL. Trimming left V 0 bases short and J 2 bases short, with 8 bases between. The CDR3 nucleotides are TGCGCCAGCAGCCAAGAGCAGACAGGCAATCAGCCCCAGCATTTT. Its translation: CASSQEQTGNQPQHF.